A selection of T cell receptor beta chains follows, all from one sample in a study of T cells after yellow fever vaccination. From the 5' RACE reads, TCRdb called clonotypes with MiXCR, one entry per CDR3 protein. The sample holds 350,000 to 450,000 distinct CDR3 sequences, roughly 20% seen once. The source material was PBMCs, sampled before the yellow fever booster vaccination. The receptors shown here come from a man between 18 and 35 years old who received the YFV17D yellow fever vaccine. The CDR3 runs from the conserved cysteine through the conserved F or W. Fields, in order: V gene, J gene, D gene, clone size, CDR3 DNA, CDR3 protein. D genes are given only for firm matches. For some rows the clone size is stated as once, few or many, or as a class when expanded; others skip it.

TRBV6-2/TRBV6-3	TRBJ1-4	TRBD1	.	TGTGCCAGCAGTCCCGGGACAGCGGAAAGCGAAAAACTGTTTTTT	CASSPGTAESEKLFF
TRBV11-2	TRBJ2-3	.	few	TGTGCCAGCAGTCCTCAGGGGGGGGGCCAGACAGATACGCAGTATTTT	CASSPQGGGQTDTQYF
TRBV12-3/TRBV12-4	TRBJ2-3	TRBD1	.	TGTGCCAGCTCCGGACAGGGTCCCCCAGATACGCAGTATTTT	CASSGQGPPDTQYF
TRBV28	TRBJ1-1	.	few	TGTGCCAGCACCTTCCCGGGGGTCACTGAAGCTTTCTTT	CASTFPGVTEAFF
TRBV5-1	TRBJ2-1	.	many	TGCGCCAGCAGCCCGGAGACAGAAGTATTCAATGAGCAGTTCTTC	CASSPETEVFNEQFF
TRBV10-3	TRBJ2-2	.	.	TGTGCCATCAGTCAGACGAGTAACACCGGGGAGCTGTTTTTT	CAISQTSNTGELFF
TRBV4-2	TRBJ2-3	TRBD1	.	TGTGCCAGCAGCCAGGACAGGGGCGGACCGGGTACGCAGTATTTT	CASSQDRGGPGTQYF
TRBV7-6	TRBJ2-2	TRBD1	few	TGTGCCAGCAACCCCTGGACAGGGGACACCGGGGAGCTGTTTTTT	CASNPWTGDTGELFF
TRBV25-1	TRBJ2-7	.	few	TGTGCCAGCAGCCCAAAGGCGGGTCGGGGCTACGAGCAGTACTTC	CASSPKAGRGYEQYF
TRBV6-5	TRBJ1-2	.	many	TGTGCCAGCAGTAGCGGGACAAATTATGGCTACACCTTC	CASSSGTNYGYTF
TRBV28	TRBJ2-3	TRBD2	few	TGTGCCAGCAGCTCAGCGGGGAGAGCGGATACGCAGTATTTT	CASSSAGRADTQYF
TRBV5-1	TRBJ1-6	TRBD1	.	TGCGCCAGCAGCGAAGACAGGGGGCGTTCACCCCTCCACTTT	CASSEDRGRSPLHF
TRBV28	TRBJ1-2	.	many	TGTGCCAGCAGTTTAGGGGACTATGGCTACACCTTC	CASSLGDYGYTF
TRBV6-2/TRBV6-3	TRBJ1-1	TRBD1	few	TGTGCCAGCACCAACGGACAGGGCACTGAAGCTTTCTTT	CASTNGQGTEAFF
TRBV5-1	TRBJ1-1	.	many	TGCGCCAGCAGCCAGGAATCGAACACTGAAGCTTTCTTT	CASSQESNTEAFF
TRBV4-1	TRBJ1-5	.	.	TGCGCCAGCAGCCAAGAGATGGGGCAAAATAATCAGCCCCAGCATTTT	CASSQEMGQNNQPQHF
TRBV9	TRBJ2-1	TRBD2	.	TGTGCCAGCAGCGTACGTCTAGCGGGGGGCAATGAGCAGTTCTTC	CASSVRLAGGNEQFF
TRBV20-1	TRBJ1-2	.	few	TGCAGTGCTAGAGTAGGGGAGAACTATGGCTACACCTTC	CSARVGENYGYTF
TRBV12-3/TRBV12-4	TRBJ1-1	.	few	TGTGCCAGCAGTACGACAGGTGAAGCTTTCTTT	CASSTTGEAFF
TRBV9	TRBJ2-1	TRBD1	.	TGTGCCAGCAGCGTCGATCCGGGACAGGGGGCCCTCTCGTTCTTC	CASSVDPGQGALSFF
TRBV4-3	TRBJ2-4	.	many	TGCGCCAGCAGCCAAAGCTCGGGTCTAGCCAAAAACATTCAGTACTTC	CASSQSSGLAKNIQYF
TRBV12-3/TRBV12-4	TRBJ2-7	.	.	TGTGCCAGCAGTTCGCCTAGCAGGGACCCCTACGAGCAGTACTTC	CASSSPSRDPYEQYF
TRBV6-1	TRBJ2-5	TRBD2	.	TGTGCCAGCAGGACTAGCGGGGGCCATGGGGGAGAGACCCAGTACTTC	CASRTSGGHGGETQYF
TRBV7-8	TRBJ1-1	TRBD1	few	TGTGCCACCAACACAGGGGGGCCGAACACTGAAGCTTTCTTT	CATNTGGPNTEAFF
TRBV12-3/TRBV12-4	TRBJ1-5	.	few	TGTGCCAGCAGTATACGGGACATTCAGCCCCAGCATTTT	CASSIRDIQPQHF
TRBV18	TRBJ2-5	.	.	TGTGCCAGCTCACCACCAGGGCGGCGGGAAGAGACCCAGTACTTC	CASSPPGRREETQYF
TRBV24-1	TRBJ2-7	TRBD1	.	TGTGCCACCATACAGGGGTACGAGCAGTACTTC	CATIQGYEQYF
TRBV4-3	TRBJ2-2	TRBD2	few	TGCGCCAGCAGCCAAGATACAGCGGGGGATACCGGGGAGCTGTTTTTT	CASSQDTAGDTGELFF
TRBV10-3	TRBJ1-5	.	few	TGTGCCATCAGTAAAGGCTCGGGGGGAAATCAGCCCCAGCATTTT	CAISKGSGGNQPQHF
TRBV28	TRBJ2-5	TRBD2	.	TGTGCCAGCACCCCATGGGACGGGGGGGGAGGCCAAGAGACCCAGTACTTC	CASTPWDGGGGQETQYF
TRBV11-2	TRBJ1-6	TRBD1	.	TGTGCCAGCAGCGAGGGACAGAGAAATAATTCACCCCTCCACTTT	CASSEGQRNNSPLHF
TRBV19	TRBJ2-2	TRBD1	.	TGTGCCAGTAGTATTTATGGGACAGGGACCACCGGGGAGCTGTTTTTT	CASSIYGTGTTGELFF
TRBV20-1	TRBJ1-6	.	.	TGCAGCGGGGGAGCGTTGAGGAATTCACCCCTCCACTTT	CSGGALRNSPLHF
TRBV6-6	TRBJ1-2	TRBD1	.	TGTGCCAGCAGTTACTCAATAAGACAGGGGACCCCTTATGGCTACACCTTC	CASSYSIRQGTPYGYTF
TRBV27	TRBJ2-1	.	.	TGTGCCAGCAGTCCCGCCGGGTTATTCAATGAGCAGTTCTTC	CASSPAGLFNEQFF
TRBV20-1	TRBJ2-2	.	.	TGCAGTGCGAGCCACCTACAGGGATCGAACACCGGGGAGCTGTTTTTT	CSASHLQGSNTGELFF
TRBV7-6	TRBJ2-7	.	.	TGTGCCAGCAGCCGGGGGAGGACCTACGAGCAGTACTTC	CASSRGRTYEQYF
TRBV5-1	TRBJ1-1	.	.	TGCGCCAGCAGCTTACAGCCAGAGGGGAACACTGAAGCTTTCTTT	CASSLQPEGNTEAFF
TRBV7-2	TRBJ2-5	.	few	TGTGCCAGCAGCTTGAGGGGTGGCAGGGGGACCCAGTACTTC	CASSLRGGRGTQYF
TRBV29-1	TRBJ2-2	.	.	TGCAGCGTTGGGGGGGCAGCGAACACCGGGGAGCTGTTTTTT	CSVGGAANTGELFF
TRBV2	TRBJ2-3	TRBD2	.	TGTGCCAGCAGTGTACACCCGGGACTAGCGAATCCCGGTACGCAGTATTTT	CASSVHPGLANPGTQYF
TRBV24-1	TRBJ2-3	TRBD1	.	TGTGCCACCAGTGATTTGGGAGACAGGGGCACAGATACGCAGTATTTT	CATSDLGDRGTDTQYF
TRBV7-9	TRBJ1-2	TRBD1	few	TGTGCCAGCAGCTGGGACAGGAACTATGGCTACACCTTC	CASSWDRNYGYTF
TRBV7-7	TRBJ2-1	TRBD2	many	TGTGCTAGCAGTCGGGGGGGTCAGTTTGATGAGCAGTTCTTC	CASSRGGQFDEQFF
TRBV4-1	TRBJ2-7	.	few	TGCGCCAGCAGCCAAGAGACAGGATGGGACGAGCAGTACTTC	CASSQETGWDEQYF
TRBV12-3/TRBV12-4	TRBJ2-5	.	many	TGTGCCAGCAGTTTCACCGAGACCCAGTACTTC	CASSFTETQYF
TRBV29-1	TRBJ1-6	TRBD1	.	TGCAGCGTCAGGGGGAGCTCCTATAATTCACCCCTCCACTTT	CSVRGSSYNSPLHF
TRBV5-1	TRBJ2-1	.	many	TGCGCCAGCAGCTTGGGTGGCGGGGGCCTTTTCAATGAGCAGTTCTTC	CASSLGGGGLFNEQFF
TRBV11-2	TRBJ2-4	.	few	TGTGCCAGCAGCTTAGGGGGACGGGGGAGAAACATTCAGTACTTC	CASSLGGRGRNIQYF
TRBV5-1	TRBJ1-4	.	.	TGCGCCAGCAGCTTGCAATATAGGGAAGAAAAACTGTTTTTT	CASSLQYREEKLFF
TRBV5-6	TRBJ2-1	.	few	TGTGCCAGCAGCTTGGTTGCGGTGCTCTACAATGAGCAGTTCTTC	CASSLVAVLYNEQFF